This TCR beta chain derives from a study of cytomegalovirus exposure and HLA in healthy donors. Germline V gene data show CDR1 as SQVTM and CDR2 as ANQGSEA. Deletions cut 3 bases from V and 2 bases from J, with 13 bases between. The CDR3 covers 14 residues. Vbeta (60) and Jbeta (13) primers were used in the PCR. TCRdb's copy holds only in-frame clones and misses some; the assay was immunoSEQ multiplex PCR. The table lists roughly 200,000 clones, 70% to 90% of them singletons. Sequences were obtained from PBMCs. This TCR was recovered from a woman between 50 and 59 years old in good health and CMV-seronegative. V usage is TRBV29-1 and J usage is TRBJ1-2; tentatively, D is TRBD1 (6 bases). The chain's CDR3 is CSVDSGHGNYGYTF. CDR3 nucleotide sequence: TGCAGCGTTGATTCGGGACACGGGAACTATGGCTACACCTTC.